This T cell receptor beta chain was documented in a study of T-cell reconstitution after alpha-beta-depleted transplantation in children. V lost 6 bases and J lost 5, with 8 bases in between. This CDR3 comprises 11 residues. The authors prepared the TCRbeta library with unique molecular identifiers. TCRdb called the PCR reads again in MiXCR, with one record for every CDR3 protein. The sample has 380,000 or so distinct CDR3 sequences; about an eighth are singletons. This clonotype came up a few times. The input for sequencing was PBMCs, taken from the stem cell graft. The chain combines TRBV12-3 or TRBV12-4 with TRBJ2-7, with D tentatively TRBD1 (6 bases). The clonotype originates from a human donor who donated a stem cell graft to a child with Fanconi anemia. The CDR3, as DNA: TGTGCCAGCAGCAGGGGCCACGAGCAGTACTTC. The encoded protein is CASSRGHEQYF.